The next 25 T cell receptor beta chains were all read from a single sample in a study of blood T cell repertoires in COVID-19. Data came from immunoSEQ multiplex PCR; TCRdb stores just in-frame clones and leaves some out. Here the sample spans around 300,000 clones, approximately 86% being singletons. The sequenced material came from peripheral blood. Receptor source: a woman aged 70-85 years with COVID-19, enrolled during active disease.

As for this clone: Additional DNA sequences in this sample encode the identical CDR3. The V call is TRBV5-1, the J call TRBJ1-4; perhaps TRBD1 as D (6 bases). The germline V gene has CDR1 SGHRS and CDR2 YFSETQ. CDR3 size: 14 residues. Trimming removed 0 bases at V and 5 bases at J, with 8 bases between. CDR3 region: CASSLGTVNEKLFF. The CDR3 DNA reads TGCGCCAGCAGCTTGGGGACAGTAAATGAAAAACTGTTTTTT.

V and J are TRBV21-1 and TRBJ2-3; the table names TRBD2, a call not compared with the DNA. TRBV21-1 is deemed a pseudogene. CDR3 length equals 16 residues. The CDR3 spells CASSTGSSGGVDTQYF. The CDR3 coding sequence is TGTGCCAGCAGCACTGGGTCTAGCGGGGGTGTAGATACGCAGTATTTT.

J is TRBJ1-6 and V is TRBV7-2; D remains unclear. The CDR3 is 15 amino acids. Trimming removed 1 base from V and 10 bases from J, with 14 bases in between. Per germline, CDR1 SGHTA and CDR2 FQGNSA. The CDR3: CASSLEAGFSSPLHF. The CDR3 DNA reads TGTGCCAGCAGCTTAGAGGCGGGTTTCAGCTCACCCCTCCACTTT.

The V call is TRBV27, the J call TRBJ2-5, with 13 bases aligning to TRBD2. The V and J ends lost 6 bases and 5 bases, in that order; junction bases with no gene match: 6. The CDR3 sequence is 15 residues long. In germline, CDR1 is MNHEY, CDR2 SMNVEV (reference sequence). CDR3 sequence reads: CASRSTSGGPETQYF. The CDR3 coding sequence is TGTGCCAGCAGGTCGACTAGCGGGGGGCCGGAGACCCAGTACTTC.

The chain joins TRBV7-2 to TRBJ1-2; the D is unclear. CDR1 is SGHTA and CDR2 is FQGNSA in the germline V gene. Trimming removed 6 bases from V and 1 base from J, with 9 bases in between. The CDR3 covers 13 residues. Here the CDR3 DNA reads TGTGCCAGCAGGGCCGATCTTAACTATGGCTACACCTTC. Its translation is CASRADLNYGYTF.

V and J are TRBV7-8 and TRBJ1-5; tentative D call: TRBD1 (5 bases). Germline loops: CDR1 SGHVS, CDR2 FQNEAQ. CDR3 length equals 14 residues. V gave up 1 base and J gave up 6 bases, with 10 bases separating them. CDR3 in DNA: TGTGCCAGCAGCTTAGGCGGGGCCGCTCAGCCCCAGCATTTT. This codes for CASSLGGAAQPQHF.

This chain links TRBV10-3 with TRBJ2-5; 8 nucleotides agree with TRBD1. The CDR3 totals 16 residues. V lost 0 bases and J lost 2; bases outside the gene matches: 5. CDR1 is ENHRY and CDR2 is SYGVKD in the germline V gene. The CDR3 protein is CAISESTGAGQETQYF. The DNA of the CDR3 is TGTGCCATCAGTGAGTCGACAGGGGCTGGACAAGAGACCCAGTACTTC.

The V gene is TRBV11-2, the J gene TRBJ2-5; 10 bases are a match to TRBD2. The germline V gene has CDR1 SGHAT and CDR2 FQNNGV. The CDR3 consists of 15 residues. The V and J ends lost 0 bases and 4 bases, in that order; junction bases with no gene match: 2. The CDR3 reads CASSLEAGGRETQYF. In DNA form, the CDR3 reads TGTGCCAGCAGCTTAGAAGCGGGGGGGAGAGAGACCCAGTACTTC.

The chain employs TRBV18 and TRBJ2-7; a possible D gene is TRBD2 (5 bases). CDR1 and CDR2 from the germline V gene are KGHSH and LQKENI. This CDR3 comprises 15 residues. V gave up 2 bases and J gave up 0 bases, with 11 bases separating them. Here the CDR3 DNA reads TGTGCCAGCTCACCAACAGCGGCCCGCTCCTACGAGCAGTACTTC. This codes for CASSPTAARSYEQYF.

The chain is built from TRBV2 and TRBJ2-1, with TRBD2 matching 11 bases. The V gene's germline CDR1 is SNHLY and CDR2 FYNNEI. This CDR3 region has 18 residues. The V segment lost 1 base and the J segment 8 bases; nucleotides outside the gene matches: 13. CDR3 DNA: TGTGCCAGCAGTGAAGTGACCTTTAGCGGGGGGGCGATCGATGAGCAGTTCTTC. Its protein product is CASSEVTFSGGAIDEQFF.

V usage is TRBV28 and J usage is TRBJ1-6, with D uncertain. The CDR3 spans 15 residues. V shed 6 bases and J shed 14 bases, with 23 bases lying between them. Germline CDR1 reads MDHEN; CDR2 reads SYDVKM. The CDR3 nucleotides are TGTGCCAGCAGGTTCCGTAGTGACCGGGTGGGAGCCCTCCACTTT. It translates to CASRFRSDRVGALHF.

The chain joins TRBV18 to TRBJ2-1; the match to TRBD2 covers 14 bases. Germline V gene data show CDR1 as KGHSH and CDR2 as LQKENI. The V and J ends lost 3 bases and 7 bases, in that order; junction bases with no gene match: 8. The CDR3 runs 17 residues. This CDR3 reads CASSPIKGTSGGNEQFF. CDR3 in DNA: TGTGCCAGCTCACCGATAAAGGGGACTAGCGGGGGAAATGAGCAGTTCTTC. Full variable domain (remainder filled in from reference TRBV18 and TRBJ2-1): NAGVMQNPRHLVRRRGQEARLRCSPMKGHSHVYWYRQLPEEGLKFMVYLQKENIIDESGMPKERFSAEFPKEGPSILRIQQVVRGDSAAYFCASSPIKGTSGGNEQFFGPGTRLTVL.

The sample holds a few counts of this clone. The chain recombines TRBV7-3 with TRBJ1-2; possible D gene TRBD1, 6 bases. The CDR3 is made up of 12 amino acids. V gave up 1 base and J gave up 8 bases, with 8 bases separating them. Looked up from germline, CDR1 is SGHTA and CDR2 is FQGTGA. The CDR3 is CASSLRGQGYTF. CDR3 sequence (DNA): TGTGCCAGCAGCTTAAGGGGGCAAGGCTACACCTTC.

V and J are TRBV9 and TRBJ1-2; D perhaps matches TRBD1 (6 bases). V was clipped by 0 bases and J by 7 bases, with 10 bases between them. Germline CDR1 reads SGDLS; CDR2 reads YYNGEE. The CDR3 is made up of 13 amino acids. CDR3 loop: CASSVDTGSGYTF. DNA of the CDR3: TGTGCCAGCAGCGTAGACACAGGGAGTGGCTACACCTTC.

This chain links TRBV14 with TRBJ1-3; D ambiguous. V lost 4 bases to trimming and J lost 0 bases, with 4 bases between them. The germline CDR1 and CDR2 sequences are SGHDN and FVKESK. This CDR3 comprises 13 residues. The CDR3 DNA sequence: TGTGCCAGCAGCCTATTCTCTGGAAACACCATATATTTT. This gives the protein CASSLFSGNTIYF.

This clone appeared once. The rearrangement links TRBV11-3 to TRBJ2-1, with D perhaps TRBD1 (6 bases). CDR3 length: 15 amino acids. Trimming left V 1 base short and J 9 bases short, with 16 bases between. Germline CDR1 and CDR2: SGHNT and YENEEA. This CDR3 reads CASSLAGTGQTEQFF. The CDR3 bases are TGTGCCAGCAGCTTAGCGGGTACAGGGCAGACTGAGCAGTTCTTC.

In this sample, this clone turned up a few times. The gene calls are TRBV12-5 and TRBJ2-7, with 8 bases matching TRBD2. Per the germline V gene, CDR1 is LGHNT and CDR2 is FRNRAP. With 5 bases clipped from V and 2 bases from J, the junction kept 11 bases outside the gene matches. The length of the CDR3 is 16 residues. In DNA, the CDR3 is TGTGCTAGTGGTCTTCGACCGGGGGGGGCCCCCTACGAGCAGTACTTC. It translates to CASGLRPGGAPYEQYF.

This chain links TRBV15 with TRBJ1-1; D perhaps matches TRBD1 (6 bases). Between the trimmed V and J ends, which lost 4 bases and 5 bases, there was a span of 23 bases. Germline loops: CDR1 LNHNV, CDR2 YYDKDF (reference sequence). The CDR3 sequence is 17 residues long. Written as DNA, the CDR3 is TGTGCCACCAGCATCCCTAGAAGGGGGTCGTGGAGAACTGAAGCTTTCTTT. Translation: CATSIPRRGSWRTEAFF.

The DNA of the CDR3 is TGTGCCAGCAGCCAAGCAGGGTTAGGGGCAGATACGCAGTATTTT. This codes for CASSQAGLGADTQYF. The chain couples TRBV14 to TRBJ2-3; D may be TRBD1 (5 bases). V lost 1 base and J 4 bases, leaving 12 bases between the germline ends. This CDR3 contains 15 residues. Germline V CDR1 and CDR2: SGHDN, FVKESK.

J is TRBJ1-1 and V is TRBV29-1; D is unclear. The germline gives CDR1 SQVTM, CDR2 ANQGSEA. The CDR3 has 13 residues. Trimming removed 0 bases at V and 1 base at J, with 6 bases between. CDR3 amino acids: CSVEDLGNTEAFF. CDR3 in DNA: TGCAGCGTTGAAGATCTAGGGAACACTGAAGCTTTCTTT.

The chain carries TRBV10-3 and TRBJ1-1; maybe TRBD1 (5 bases). This CDR3 has 14 amino acids. From germline, CDR1 is ENHRY and CDR2 SYGVKD. V lost 4 bases, J lost 0 bases, and 9 bases lay in between. CDR3: CAISARQMNTEAFF. Here the CDR3 DNA reads TGTGCCATCAGTGCCAGACAGATGAACACTGAAGCTTTCTTT.

This clone was seen only once. This chain uses TRBV7-8 with TRBJ2-6; D possibly corresponds to TRBD2 (5 bases). In germline, CDR1 is SGHVS, CDR2 FQNEAQ. The CDR3 sequence is 16 residues long. V lost 5 bases, J lost 3 bases, and 14 bases lay in between. CDR3 residues: CASSRPLGGGANVLTF. In DNA form, the CDR3 reads TGTGCCAGCAGCCGTCCACTAGGCGGTGGGGCCAACGTCCTGACTTTC.

The sample holds a few counts of this clone. The V gene is TRBV5-1, the J gene TRBJ2-7, with 8 positions matching TRBD1. The CDR3 contains 15 residues. The germline V gene has CDR1 SGHRS and CDR2 YFSETQ. With 0 bases clipped from V and 7 bases from J, the junction kept 9 bases outside the gene matches. The CDR3 DNA reads as TGCGCCAGCAGCTTGGCGGGACAGGAGTTCGGGGAGCAGTACTTC. This sequence encodes CASSLAGQEFGEQYF.

The V and J genes are TRBV7-9 and TRBJ2-2; 11 nucleotides align to TRBD1. Germline V lookup: CDR1 SEHNR, CDR2 FQNEAQ (reference sequence). Trimming took 5 bases from V and 7 from J; bases not matched to a gene: 9. The CDR3 runs to 16 residues. The CDR3 here is CASSLPGQGGIGELFF. For the CDR3, the DNA is TGTGCCAGCAGCCTCCCGGGACAGGGGGGTATCGGGGAGCTGTTTTTT. The full variable domain, in which reference TRBV7-9 and TRBJ2-2 provide the parts outside the CDR3, is DTGVSQNPRHKITKRGQNVTFRCDPISEHNRLYWYRQTLGQGPEFLTYFQNEAQLEKSRLLSDRFSAERPKGSFSTLEIQRTEQGDSAMYLCASSLPGQGGIGELFFGEGSRLTVL.

The J gene is TRBJ2-3, the V gene TRBV5-6; TRBD1 aligns across 7 bases. CDR3 size: 16 residues. The germline V gene has CDR1 SGHDT and CDR2 YYEEEE. Unmatched junction bases numbered 13, after V lost 4 bases and J lost 5 bases. CDR3 bases: TGTGCCAGCAGCGCTGCACAGGGGCTCTTTAAAGATACGCAGTATTTT. It codes for CASSAAQGLFKDTQYF.